A single sample gave rise to the 10 T cell receptor beta chains below, sequenced in a study of blood T cell repertoires in COVID-19 (dated by TCRdb to the early 2020s). The library was prepared using the immunoSEQ multiplex PCR assay. TCRdb stores this immuneACCESS table with in-frame sequences only. Part of the clones is absent; in the studies checked, under half of the shortfall reflects unresolved V genes, and no reason is known for the rest. Counted in this sample were 200,000 to 250,000 clones; approximately 92% of them appeared once. 3% to 3.5% of the sample belongs to the ten largest clones. The specimen sequenced was PBMCs or T cells enriched from blood (not recorded which). Receptors were obtained from a woman aged 18-30 years in a cohort exposed to, infected with or recovered from COVID-19 (not recorded which).

CDR3 DNA: TGTGCCAGCAGTGAGCACAACAGGGACCCGGACTACGAGCAGTACTTC. The encoded protein is CASSEHNRDPDYEQYF. The chain links TRBV6-4 to TRBJ2-7; D might be TRBD1 (6 bases). The CDR3 has 16 amino acids. From germline, CDR1 is MRHNA and CDR2 SNTAGT. Between the trimmed V and J ends, which lost 3 bases and 3 bases, there was a span of 18 bases.

The chain couples TRBV7-8 to TRBJ2-3; no clear D. CDR1 and CDR2 (germline): SGHVS, FQNEAQ. V shed 2 bases and J shed 3 bases, with 9 bases lying between them. The CDR3 loop spans 14 amino acids. CDR3 DNA: TGTGCCAGCAGCTTAACGGTCCAAACAGATACGCAGTATTTT. This sequence encodes CASSLTVQTDTQYF.

Written as DNA, the CDR3 is TGTGCCAGCACCCTGGACAGGGGAGTTGGCTACACCTTC. Its protein is CASTLDRGVGYTF. The chain couples TRBV6-5 to TRBJ1-2; 9 bases match TRBD1. V lost 7 bases and J lost 7; bases outside the gene matches: 7. Germline V CDR1 and CDR2: MNHEY, SVGAGI. The CDR3 is 13 residues long.

The rearrangement joins TRBV24-1 to TRBJ1-2; D unresolved. CDR3 length: 13 residues. Germline values: CDR1 KGHDR, CDR2 SFDVKD. V lost 5 bases and J lost 4, with 10 bases in between. CDR3 sequence reads: CATSANGIYGYTF. The CDR3 DNA follows: TGTGCCACCAGTGCCAACGGGATCTATGGCTACACCTTC.

The rearrangement joins TRBV11-1 to TRBJ2-3; 9 bases are a match to TRBD2. Trimming took 5 bases from V and 0 from J; bases not matched to a gene: 6. Germline CDR1 and CDR2: SGHAT and FQDESV (reference sequence). This CDR3 comprises 16 residues. The CDR3 DNA reads as TGTGCCAGCAGCCGGCGGGCGGGGGGGAGCACAGATACGCAGTATTTT. Translation: CASSRRAGGSTDTQYF.

The chain has TRBV6-5 and TRBJ2-7, with D uncertain. The ends were cut back, 2 bases at V and 4 bases at J, with 12 bases in the middle. CDR1 and CDR2 (germline): MNHEY, SVGAGI. The CDR3 contains 14 residues. Here the CDR3 reads CASSYQTLSYEQYF. In nucleotides, the CDR3 is TGTGCCAGCAGTTACCAAACCCTTAGTTACGAGCAGTACTTC.

The chain is built from TRBV10-3 and TRBJ1-2; the match to TRBD1 covers 9 bases. The length of the CDR3 is 13 residues. V gave up 4 bases and J gave up 5 bases; unmatched junction bases: 2. CDR1 and CDR2 (germline): ENHRY, SYGVKD. CDR3: CAISVDRGYGYTF. CDR3 DNA sequence: TGTGCCATCAGTGTTGACAGGGGGTATGGCTACACCTTC.

The chain has TRBV7-9 and TRBJ2-2, with 13 bases matching TRBD2. J was trimmed by 5 bases and V by 5 bases; bases with no gene match: 2. The CDR3 runs 15 residues. Germline V CDR1 and CDR2: SEHNR, FQNEAQ (reference sequence). The CDR3 coding sequence is TGTGCCAGCAGCCCGACTAGCGGGAGGACCGGGGAGCTGTTTTTT. Translated, it gives CASSPTSGRTGELFF.

CDR3 sequence: CASSLNEGQFSNQPQHF. As DNA, the CDR3 is TGTGCCAGCAGTTTAAATGAGGGACAGTTTAGCAATCAGCCCCAGCATTTT. The chain has TRBV27 and TRBJ1-5; 7 bases match TRBD1. Per the germline V gene, CDR1 is MNHEY and CDR2 is SMNVEV (reference sequence). V shed 2 bases and J 0 bases; nucleotides not matched to a gene: 7. The CDR3 length is 17 residues.

As DNA, the CDR3 is TGTGCCAGCAGCCCAGACTCTTCAGGGAACTATGGCTACACCTTC. It encodes CASSPDSSGNYGYTF. The rearrangement uses TRBV7-9 and TRBJ1-2; D is possibly TRBD1 (5 bases). The CDR3 length is 15 residues. The germline CDR1 and CDR2 sequences are SEHNR and FQNEAQ (reference sequence). V was pared by 5 bases and J by 2 bases, with 15 bases between.